These 24 T cell receptor beta chains were sequenced from one sample in a study of T cells in Graves' hyperthyroidism and ophthalmopathy. Amplified regions were TCR beta CDR3 sequences from RNA transcripts. When the TCR CDR3 underwent first-round RT-PCR, the HTBI primer set was used. TCRdb passed the multiplex PCR reads through MiXCR, listing each CDR3 protein once. The sample lists roughly 170,000 distinct CDR3 sequences; approximately 15% were seen once. The sequenced sample consisted of blood. These receptors were collected from a woman in her forties or fifties with Graves' hyperthyroidism.

This clonotype was recorded at least ten times. The chain employs TRBV7-9 and TRBJ2-2; TRBD2 matches 8 bases. The CDR3 is 14 residues long. Trimming at V came to 8 bases and at J to 1 base, leaving 3 bases not matched to a gene. Germline assignment: CDR1 SEHNR and CDR2 FQNEAQ (reference sequence). As DNA, the CDR3 is TGTGCCAGCCGGGGGGGACTGAACACCGGGGAGCTGTTTTTT. It yields the protein CASRGGLNTGELFF. The whole variable domain, filled in from reference TRBV7-9 and TRBJ2-2, reads DTGVSQNPRHKITKRGQNVTFRCDPISEHNRLYWYRQTLGQGPEFLTYFQNEAQLEKSRLLSDRFSAERPKGSFSTLEIQRTEQGDSAMYLCASRGGLNTGELFFGEGSRLTVL.

This clonotype was seen ten or more times. The chain employs TRBV5-4 and TRBJ2-7, with 7 bases aligning to TRBD1. Trimming cost V 4 bases and J 2 bases; bases outside gene matches: 6. The CDR3 is 14 amino acids. From germline, CDR1 is SGHNT and CDR2 YYREEE (reference sequence). The CDR3 nucleotides read TGTGCCAGCAGCAAAAGACAGGGACCCTACGAGCAGTACTTC. Its translation is CASSKRQGPYEQYF.

This clonotype was counted ten times or more. The chain links TRBV4-2 to TRBJ2-7; 13 nucleotides align to TRBD2. There are 17 residues in the CDR3. Germline V gene sequence: CDR1 LGHNA, CDR2 YNFKEQ. The V and J ends lost 2 bases and 3 bases, in that order; junction bases with no gene match: 7. The CDR3 DNA reads as TGTGCCAGCAGCCAACGGACTAGCGGGGGAGTGGTCTACGAGCAGTACTTC. Protein: CASSQRTSGGVVYEQYF.

This clonotype has at least ten counts. The chain links TRBV7-9 to TRBJ2-5; 8 bases match TRBD2. J gave up 4 bases and V 0 bases, and 4 bases lay outside the gene matches. The CDR3 runs to 15 residues. CDR1 is SEHNR, CDR2 FQNEAQ, per germline (reference sequence). The DNA of the CDR3 is TGTGCCAGCAGCTTAGCCGGGGGGGCGGCAGAGACCCAGTACTTC. Translating it yields CASSLAGGAAETQYF.

At least ten counts were recorded for this clonotype. This chain joins TRBV7-2 and TRBJ1-1; D gene uncertain. Germline CDR1 reads SGHTA; CDR2 reads FQGNSA. This CDR3 contains 13 residues. The V end lost 6 bases, the J end lost 1 base, and 9 bases lay between the germline ends. CDR3: CASSSRRNTEAFF. DNA of the CDR3: TGTGCCAGCAGTTCGCGGCGGAACACTGAAGCTTTCTTT.

This clonotype was detected many times. J is TRBJ1-1 and V is TRBV19; no reliable D call. There are 13 residues in the CDR3. The V gene lost 3 bases and the J gene lost 4 bases, with 9 bases spanning the gap. CDR1 is LNHDA and CDR2 is SQIVND in the germline V gene (reference sequence). CDR3 in amino acids: CASSIPGVTEAFF. As DNA, the CDR3 is TGTGCCAGTAGTATTCCAGGCGTCACTGAAGCTTTCTTT.

This clonotype was detected a few times. A read error is possible here, since a much larger clone lies one base away. V is TRBV6-2 or TRBV6-3 and J is TRBJ1-1; TRBD1 agrees at 10 bases. The CDR3 is 17 residues long. The germline V gene encodes CDR1 MNHEY and CDR2 SVGEGT. The CDR3 sequence is CASSPVRDRGMNAEAFF. In DNA, the CDR3 is TGTGCCAGCAGTCCAGTCCGGGACAGGGGAATGAACGCTGAAGCTTTCTTT.

About this clonotype: A read error may explain this, as a much larger clone is one base away. Because it lacks the conserved phenylalanine or tryptophan at the end, this CDR3 is likely a read error. CDR3 DNA: TGCGCCAGCAGCTGGATTGAAGCGGGGCTAGACAATGAGCAGTTCCTC. Translating it yields CASSWIEAGLDNEQFL. This chain uses TRBV5-1 with TRBJ2-1, with 7 nucleotides matching TRBD2. Germline trimming cut 3 bases from V and 5 bases from J; bases unmatched to any gene: 11. CDR1 and CDR2 from the germline V gene are SGHRS and YFSETQ. This CDR3 region has 16 residues.

There are many counts of this clonotype. The rearrangement links TRBV12-3 or TRBV12-4 to TRBJ1-3; possibly TRBD1 for D (6 bases). The CDR3 is made up of 15 amino acids. V gave up 7 bases and J gave up 2 bases, with 15 bases separating them. CDR3 region: CASTPPGGPGNTIYF. As DNA, the CDR3 is TGTGCCAGCACCCCTCCTGGGGGGCCTGGAAACACCATATATTTT.

In regard to this clonotype: At one of its ends the junction is not consistent with the germline gene, which may arise from a read error. The chain links TRBV6-2 or TRBV6-3 to TRBJ2-3, with 9 bases identical to TRBD2. Germline values: CDR1 MNHEY, CDR2 SVGEGT. This CDR3 contains 16 residues. CDR3 loop: CAGSYMAGGSTDTQYF. The CDR3 nucleotides read TGTGCCGGCAGTTACATGGCGGGGGGGTCTACAGATACGCAGTATTTT.

The V and J genes are TRBV2 and TRBJ2-3; D possibly matches TRBD1 or TRBD2 (5 bases each). V shed 6 bases and J shed 0 bases, with 13 bases lying between them. Germline CDR1 SNHLY, CDR2 FYNNEI. The CDR3 covers 15 residues. CDR3 in amino acids: CASRRERGSTDTQYF. CDR3 nucleotides: TGTGCCAGCAGGAGGGAGAGGGGTAGCACAGATACGCAGTATTTT.

This clonotype was detected many times. The chain combines TRBV19 with TRBJ2-1; TRBD1 might be the D (5 bases). The CDR3 totals 15 residues. The V and J ends lost 2 bases and 8 bases respectively, with 16 bases between them. Looked up from germline, CDR1 is LNHDA and CDR2 is SQIVND (reference sequence). CDR3 DNA: TGTGCCAGTAGTATATCAGGGTACGGCCTTGATGAGCAGTTCTTC. Translation gives CASSISGYGLDEQFF.

This clonotype was recorded at least ten times. The CDR3 loop is CASSPTSGGYYEQYF. Written as DNA, the CDR3 is TGTGCCAGCAGCCCAACTAGCGGGGGTTACTACGAGCAGTACTTC. The V and J genes are TRBV7-2 and TRBJ2-7; the match to TRBD2 covers 11 bases. The CDR3 spans 15 residues. V lost 5 bases and J lost 3; bases outside the gene matches: 6. Germline CDR1 and CDR2: SGHTA and FQGNSA.

The rearrangement uses TRBV6-1 and TRBJ2-1; 9 bases line up with TRBD2. V was pared by 11 bases and J by 8 bases, with 7 bases of the junction left unmatched. This CDR3 comprises 12 residues. Germline CDR1 and CDR2: MNHNS and SASEGT. The CDR3 nucleotides read TGTGCCCGGGGCGGGAGGGCCGATGAGCAGTTCTTC. Its protein product is CARGGRADEQFF.

The table lists this clonotype with many counts. The J gene is TRBJ2-7, the V gene TRBV20-1; D gene unclear. This CDR3 comprises 14 residues. Trimming pared 0 bases from V and 3 bases from J, leaving 12 bases between. In germline, CDR1 is DFQATT, CDR2 SNEGSKA (reference sequence). CDR3 sequence (DNA): TGCAGTGCTAGAGATGGGGTAGCTGGCTACGAGCAGTACTTC. Its protein product is CSARDGVAGYEQYF.

This clonotype was detected ten times or more. The chain links TRBV6-1 to TRBJ1-3; D is undetermined. The CDR3 is made up of 16 amino acids. Germline values: CDR1 MNHNS, CDR2 SASEGT. V was pared by 1 base and J by 0 bases, with 10 bases between. In DNA, the CDR3 is TGTGCCAGCAGTGAAGTCGAATCCAGCTCTGGAAACACCATATATTTT. Residues: CASSEVESSSGNTIYF.

There are many counts of this clonotype. The chain joins TRBV6-2 or TRBV6-3 to TRBJ1-2; no clear D. V was shortened by 2 bases and J by 4 bases, with 11 bases between the two germline ends. Germline V gene data show CDR1 as MNHEY and CDR2 as SVGEGT. The CDR3 is made up of 14 amino acids. The CDR3 reads CASSYAGRGYGYTF. The CDR3 DNA sequence: TGTGCCAGCAGTTACGCCGGGAGAGGCTATGGCTACACCTTC.

This clonotype was observed many times. V and J are TRBV27 and TRBJ2-5; 8 nucleotides line up with TRBD1. The germline CDR1 and CDR2 sequences are MNHEY and SMNVEV (reference sequence). Trimming at V came to 7 bases and at J to 4 bases, leaving 5 bases not matched to a gene. CDR3 length equals 13 residues. The CDR3 DNA is TGTGCCAGCATGCCCAGGGGGCTAGAGACCCAGTACTTC. This translates into CASMPRGLETQYF.

This clonotype occurred a few times. Being one base from a much bigger clone, this may be a read error. This chain links TRBV19 with TRBJ1-1, with TRBD1 as a possible D gene (6 bases). This CDR3 has 14 amino acids. Germline V gene lookup returns CDR1 LNHDA and CDR2 SQIVND (reference sequence). The CDR3 spells CASSLVTGNTEASF. Written as DNA, the CDR3 is TGTGCCAGTAGTCTTGTTACAGGGAACACTGAAGCTTCCTTT. The variable domain in full, with the rest retrieved from reference TRBV19 and TRBJ1-1, is DGGITQSPKYLFRKEGQNVTLSCEQNLNHDAMYWYRQDPGQGLRLIYYSQIVNDFQKGDIAEGYSVSREKKESFPLTVTSAQKNPTAFYLCASSLVTGNTEASFGQGTRLTVV.

This clonotype was seen ten or more times. J is TRBJ1-2 and V is TRBV5-1; D uncertain. V was shortened by 3 bases and J by 8 bases, with 14 bases between the two germline ends. The CDR3 consists of 13 residues. CDR1 and CDR2 from the germline V gene are SGHRS and YFSETQ. The CDR3 nucleotides read TGCGCCAGCAGCTATGACCCGGGGATGGGCTACACCTTC. Translation: CASSYDPGMGYTF.

Many counts were recorded for this clonotype. V and J are TRBV27 and TRBJ2-5, with D maybe TRBD1 (6 bases). Germline V gene data show CDR1 as MNHEY and CDR2 as SMNVEV (reference sequence). The CDR3 loop spans 14 amino acids. The V end was cut by 1 base, the J end by 1 base, with 7 bases between. The CDR3 here is CASSLLGAQETQYF. In DNA, the CDR3 is TGTGCCAGCAGTTTATTGGGGGCCCAAGAGACCCAGTACTTC.

To note about this clonotype: This CDR3 is missing its conserved last phenylalanine or tryptophan, likely due to a read error. The chain links TRBV3-1 to TRBJ1-1; D is unclear. V was pared by 5 bases and J by 1 base, with 17 bases between. CDR1 is LGHDT and CDR2 is YNNKEL in the germline V gene (reference sequence). This CDR3 has 16 amino acids. In nucleotides, the CDR3 is TGTGCCAGCAGCAACGGGGTCAATAAGGGGAACACTGAAGCTTTCCTT. Amino acid sequence: CASSNGVNKGNTEAFL.

This clonotype was recorded at least ten times. This sequence joins TRBV11-2 and TRBJ2-1; no reliable D call. The V and J ends lost 1 base and 0 bases respectively, with 7 bases between them. Germline values: CDR1 SGHAT, CDR2 FQNNGV. This CDR3 is built from 15 residues. CDR3 nucleotide sequence: TGTGCCAGCAGCTTAGTGCAAAGCTCCTACAATGAGCAGTTCTTC. Its protein product is CASSLVQSSYNEQFF.

This clonotype occurred many times. The genes are TRBV12-3 or TRBV12-4 and TRBJ2-1; D might be TRBD1 (7 bases). V was cut by 1 base and J by 6 bases, with 13 bases left in between. The CDR3 loop spans 15 amino acids. In nucleotides, the CDR3 is TGTGCCAGCAGTTTAGGCAGGGGGGTTCCCAATGAGCAGTTCTTC. This sequence encodes CASSLGRGVPNEQFF.